Listed here are 9 T cell receptor beta chains from one sample, sequenced in a study of beta chain features in type 1 diabetes. Reverse transcribing all isolated RNA meant expressed TCRB transcripts were sequenced. TCRdb's table, derived via immunoSEQ multiplex PCR, lists solely in-frame clones and lacks some. The sample lists about 140,000 clones, approximately 10% seen once, with 0.55% to 0.65% in the top ten. The sequenced material came from central memory CD4+ T cells from blood. The origin of the receptors is a woman aged 40 to 50 in good health.

The genes are TRBV6-5 and TRBJ1-5, with 10 nucleotides matching TRBD1. This CDR3 is built from 15 residues. Germline V CDR1 and CDR2: MNHEY, SVGAGI. With V trimmed by 0 bases and J by 7 bases, 3 bases remained unmatched. CDR3 bases: TGTGCCAGCAGTTACTCCCGGGACAGGGGACAGCCCCAGCATTTT. Translated: CASSYSRDRGQPQHF.

This clone has a handful of counts. J is TRBJ1-5 and V is TRBV13; 7 bases are a match to TRBD1. V lost 6 bases to trimming and J lost 5 bases; unmatched junction nucleotides: 10. The V gene's germline CDR1 is PRHDT and CDR2 FYEKMQ (reference sequence). The CDR3 is 15 amino acids. CDR3: CASSLKGAGDQPQHF. DNA of the CDR3: TGTGCCAGCAGTCTAAAGGGGGCAGGGGATCAGCCCCAGCATTTT.

The genes are TRBV6-4 and TRBJ1-2, with a weak D call TRBD1 (5 bases). The CDR3 extends over 14 amino acids. Germline V CDR1 and CDR2: MRHNA, SNTAGT. Between the trimmed V and J ends, which lost 0 bases and 9 bases, there was a span of 14 bases. The CDR3 DNA follows: TGTGCCAGCAGTGACTCTTTGGGGGGAGGCCGCTACACCTTC. Amino acids: CASSDSLGGGRYTF.

This clone has just a few counts. V usage is TRBV6-1 and J usage is TRBJ1-5; D gene unclear. V lost 11 bases and J lost 13, with 24 bases in between. Germline CDR1 reads MNHNS; CDR2 reads SASEGT. This CDR3 spans 13 amino acids. CDR3 DNA sequence: TGTGCCTACCGTGAGCAGCCGGGGTATAAACAGCATTTT. This encodes CAYREQPGYKQHF.

In DNA, the CDR3 is TGCGCCAGCAGCTTGGAGGGGCGGGGCAGCACAGATACGCAGTATTTT. This gives the protein CASSLEGRGSTDTQYF. The chain combines TRBV5-1 with TRBJ2-3; possible D gene TRBD2, 6 bases. Per the germline V gene, CDR1 is SGHRS and CDR2 is YFSETQ. V gave up 0 bases and J gave up 0 bases, with 11 bases separating them. The CDR3 is made up of 16 amino acids.

This clone was recorded a few times. This rearrangement joins TRBV2 to TRBJ2-3; 10 bases agree with TRBD2. V trimming: 8 bases; J trimming: 7 bases; junction bases outside the gene matches: 12. Per the germline V gene, CDR1 is SNHLY and CDR2 is FYNNEI. The length of the CDR3 is 15 residues. The CDR3 nucleotides read TGTGCCAGCGGACCTCGGAGCGGGGGGGCCAATACGCAGTATTTT. Encoded protein: CASGPRSGGANTQYF.

This clone was observed a handful of times. V and J are TRBV6-5 and TRBJ2-1; D is undetermined. The CDR3 is made up of 12 amino acids. V was pared by 7 bases and J by 6 bases, with 10 bases between. Germline CDR1 and CDR2: MNHEY and SVGAGI. The CDR3, as DNA: TGTGCCAGCACCGCTTTCGGCAATGAGCAGTTCTTC. Its translation is CASTAFGNEQFF.

This clone was picked up a small number of times. V is TRBV11-2 and J is TRBJ2-3; 8 bases agree with TRBD2. Germline assignment: CDR1 SGHAT and CDR2 FQNNGV. V was clipped by 1 base and J by 5 bases; unmatched bases: 8. The CDR3 totals 16 residues. The CDR3: CASSLGAGLVVDTQYF. DNA for the CDR3: TGTGCCAGCAGCTTAGGAGCGGGACTAGTTGTAGATACGCAGTATTTT.

The chain combines TRBV11-2 with TRBJ2-1; D is undetermined. The CDR3 loop spans 13 amino acids. Between the trimmed V and J ends, which lost 1 base and 6 bases, there was a span of 7 bases. Germline V lookup: CDR1 SGHAT, CDR2 FQNNGV. The CDR3 reads CASSLGPSNEQFF. The CDR3 nucleotides read TGTGCCAGCAGCTTAGGGCCGTCCAATGAGCAGTTCTTC.